The subject of this entry is one TCR beta chain. Its target is unknown. This record belongs to a study of beta chain features in type 1 diabetes. Study-wide points: Whatever favoring of shorter templates PCR might show would apply equally to patients and controls. All four CD4+ subsets of Type 1 diabetes patients contained TCRB CDR3s that were moderately but significantly shorter.

Reverse transcribing all isolated RNA meant expressed TCRB transcripts were sequenced. The study sequenced naive, central memory and regulatory T cell samples to an average of approximately 3.5 million reads. Repertoires were generated with immunoSEQ multiplex PCR, while TCRdb's copy carries only in-frame clones and drops some. The sample holds tens of thousands of clones, about 50% seen once. Donors underwent one heparinised blood draw, 100 to 150 mL on average. Markers CD45RO/CCR7/CD25/CD127/CD95/CD27 served to sort CD4+ naive, central memory, regulatory and stem cell-like memory cells. The sequence came from a young man with type 1 diabetes. Sequenced: central memory CD4+ T cells from blood.

CDR3 in amino acids: CASRGLYEQYF. The CDR3 DNA is TGTGCCAGCCGCGGTCTTTACGAGCAGTACTTC. The chain recombines TRBV6-1 with TRBJ2-7; D remains unclear. The V end was cut by 8 bases, the J end by 4 bases, with 9 bases between. CDR3 length: 11 amino acids. From germline, CDR1 is MNHNS and CDR2 SASEGT.